Below, 32 T cell receptor beta chains from the same sample are listed, as sequenced in a study of shared clonotypes between healthy human individuals. TCRdb keeps only in-frame clones here, not all; method: immunoSEQ multiplex PCR. This sample has roughly 110,000 clones, with around 68% found just once. The sample taken for sequencing was memory CD8+ T cells sorted from blood. Subset reported: CD45RO+ cells pooled with CCR7-negative TemRA cells. The receptors derive from a woman in her 30s in good health.

The chain combines TRBV5-1 with TRBJ2-2; 8 bases fit TRBD2. V lost 0 bases to trimming and J lost 0 bases; unmatched junction nucleotides: 1. There are 16 residues in the CDR3. The germline V gene has CDR1 SGHRS and CDR2 YFSETQ. The DNA of the CDR3 is TGCGCCAGCAGCTTGGCACTAGCGGCGAACACCGGGGAGCTGTTTTTT. Translated, it gives CASSLALAANTGELFF.

The chain is built from TRBV11-2 and TRBJ1-1; TRBD1 aligns across 8 bases. CDR3 length: 15 amino acids. With V trimmed by 5 bases and J by 5 bases, 10 bases remained unmatched. Germline V gene sequence: CDR1 SGHAT, CDR2 FQNNGV. In nucleotides, the CDR3 is TGTGCCAGCAGCGGTATAACAGGGGGTGGTACTGAAGCTTTCTTT. Translating it yields CASSGITGGGTEAFF.

The V call is TRBV5-1, the J call TRBJ2-1; D gene unclear. Germline CDR1 is SGHRS and CDR2 is YFSETQ. Deletions cut 1 base from V and 6 bases from J, with 5 bases between. The CDR3 runs 12 residues. CDR3 sequence reads: CASSLPGNEQFF. CDR3 nucleotides: TGCGCCAGCAGCTTGCCGGGCAATGAGCAGTTCTTC.

About this clone itself: The junction shows a germline mismatch at one end, possibly a read error. The chain combines TRBV30 with TRBJ2-7; perhaps TRBD1 as D (5 bases). Germline V gene sequence: CDR1 GTSNPN, CDR2 SVGIG (reference sequence). The CDR3 contains 12 residues. In DNA form, the CDR3 reads TGTGCCTGGAGAAGACCAGGGTACGAACAGTACTTC. It codes for CAWRRPGYEQYF.

This clone was recorded only once. The rearrangement links TRBV13 to TRBJ2-7; unclear D gene. V lost 2 bases to trimming and J lost 5 bases, with 10 bases between them. Germline values: CDR1 PRHDT, CDR2 FYEKMQ (reference sequence). The CDR3 has 13 residues. The DNA for the CDR3 is TGTGCCAGCAGCTTAACCCCAGAGAACGAGCAGTACTTC. It translates to CASSLTPENEQYF.

This chain's CDR3 is CASSLVTGGDYEQYF. The CDR3 DNA reads TGTGCCAGCAGCTTAGTTACGGGAGGAGACTACGAGCAGTACTTC. The rearrangement joins TRBV7-8 to TRBJ2-7, with TRBD2 identical over 7 bases. CDR1 and CDR2 from the germline V gene are SGHVS and FQNEAQ. The CDR3 sequence is 15 residues long. Germline trimming cut 1 base from V and 3 bases from J; bases unmatched to any gene: 6.

Only one count was recorded for this clone. V and J are TRBV7-2 and TRBJ1-5; 7 bases are a match to TRBD1. Germline CDR1 and CDR2: SGHTA and FQGNSA. J lost 4 bases, V lost 5 bases, and 11 bases had no gene match. This CDR3 has 16 amino acids. The CDR3 DNA sequence: TGTGCCAGCAGCCTGTCGACAGGGAGGGAGAATCAGCCCCAGCATTTT. Encoded protein: CASSLSTGRENQPQHF.

The chain uses TRBV28 and TRBJ2-1, with D possibly matching TRBD1 (5 bases). The CDR3 is made up of 14 amino acids. Germline assignment: CDR1 MDHEN and CDR2 SYDVKM. V was cut by 5 bases and J by 0 bases, with 8 bases left in between. The CDR3 protein is CASSRGGSYNEQFF. CDR3 bases: TGTGCCAGCAGTAGGGGCGGCTCCTACAATGAGCAGTTCTTC.

The V and J genes are TRBV4-1 and TRBJ2-5; weak D call: TRBD1 (5 bases). TRBJ2-7 matches the DNA end more closely, so the J call is doubtful. This CDR3 has 14 amino acids. Germline V gives CDR1 MGHRA, CDR2 YSYEKL. CDR3: CASSRGRVSYEQYF. In DNA form, the CDR3 reads TGCGCCAGCAGCCGGGGCAGGGTATCCTACGAGCAGTACTTC.

The chain carries TRBV28 and TRBJ1-1; D remains unclear. Germline V gene sequence: CDR1 MDHEN, CDR2 SYDVKM. This CDR3 is built from 14 residues. Trimming pared 3 bases from V and 4 bases from J, leaving 12 bases between. In DNA, the CDR3 is TGTGCCAGCAGTTTGGGATCGCGGAGCACTGAAGCTTTCTTT. This encodes CASSLGSRSTEAFF.

In its sample, this clone was seen a few times. The CDR3 sequence is CASKGPQNIQYF. In nucleotides, the CDR3 is TGTGCCAGCAAGGGACCCCAAAACATTCAGTACTTC. The chain links TRBV28 to TRBJ2-4; either TRBD1 or TRBD2 may supply D (5 bases each). V shed 7 bases and J shed 5 bases, with 9 bases lying between them. Germline V gene lookup returns CDR1 MDHEN and CDR2 SYDVKM. This CDR3 spans 12 amino acids.

This clone has just a few counts. The chain links TRBV28 to TRBJ2-6, with a weak D call TRBD2 (5 bases). The CDR3 contains 13 residues. From germline, CDR1 is MDHEN and CDR2 SYDVKM. V lost 8 bases to trimming and J lost 1 base, with 6 bases between them. CDR3 in amino acids: CASEGSGANVLTF. The CDR3 nucleotides read TGTGCCAGCGAGGGATCTGGGGCCAACGTCCTGACTTTC.

V is TRBV5-1 and J is TRBJ2-5, with unresolved D. The CDR3 spans 14 residues. V lost 2 bases and J 5 bases, leaving 13 bases between the germline ends. The germline V gene has CDR1 SGHRS and CDR2 YFSETQ. CDR3 in amino acids: CASSFLPPSETQYF. CDR3 bases: TGCGCCAGCAGCTTCTTGCCGCCTTCCGAGACCCAGTACTTC.

The rearrangement links TRBV27 to TRBJ1-5; D unresolved. Trimming took off 5 bases at V and 0 bases at J, with 11 bases between the two ends. In germline, CDR1 is MNHEY, CDR2 SMNVEV (reference sequence). This CDR3 comprises 15 residues. CDR3 bases: TGTGCCAGCAGTCCTCTGCGGTATAGCAATCAGCCCCAGCATTTT. Protein: CASSPLRYSNQPQHF.

A few counts support this clone. The chain couples TRBV5-8 to TRBJ1-1, with D possibly being TRBD1 (5 bases). Trimming took 4 bases from V and 4 from J, leaving 14 bases between them. The germline V gene has CDR1 SGHTS and CDR2 YDEGEE. The CDR3 is 14 amino acids. The CDR3 sequence is CASSSGAYFTEAFF. As DNA, the CDR3 is TGTGCCAGCAGCAGTGGGGCATATTTCACTGAAGCTTTCTTT.

The gene calls are TRBV4-2 and TRBJ2-2; 7 bases map to TRBD2. Per the germline V gene, CDR1 is LGHNA and CDR2 is YNFKEQ. The V gene end was trimmed by 4 bases and the J gene end by 3 bases; junction bases not matched to a gene: 8. This CDR3 has 16 amino acids. The CDR3 is CASSPTSAPHTGELFF. The CDR3 region has the DNA TGTGCCAGCAGCCCAACTAGCGCTCCGCACACCGGGGAGCTGTTTTTT.

The genes are TRBV27 and TRBJ2-1; D possibly corresponds to TRBD2 (6 bases). In germline, CDR1 is MNHEY, CDR2 SMNVEV (reference sequence). The CDR3 has 16 amino acids. V was cut by 6 bases and J by 0 bases, with 15 bases left in between. Here the CDR3 DNA reads TGTGCCAGCAGCCACCTCCTAGCGACCTCCTACAATGAGCAGTTCTTC. Amino acids: CASSHLLATSYNEQFF.

The chain combines TRBV7-9 with TRBJ2-1, with 9 bases identical to TRBD2. This CDR3 spans 16 amino acids. Losses at the gene ends were 5 bases for V and 4 bases for J; bases not matched to a gene: 9. Looked up from germline, CDR1 is SEHNR and CDR2 is FQNEAQ (reference sequence). CDR3 sequence: CASSHDLAGPYNEQFF. Written as DNA, the CDR3 is TGTGCCAGCAGCCACGACCTAGCGGGACCTTACAATGAGCAGTTCTTC.

The chain combines TRBV11-1 with TRBJ2-7; 7 bases are shared with TRBD2. CDR3 size: 17 residues. Germline assignment: CDR1 SGHAT and CDR2 FQDESV (reference sequence). V was pared by 5 bases and J by 0 bases, with 13 bases of the junction left unmatched. Written as DNA, the CDR3 is TGTGCCAGCAGCACGGGACTAAAGATTATACCCTCCTACGAGCAGTACTTC. This encodes CASSTGLKIIPSYEQYF.

This clone was found a few times. The V and J genes are TRBV13 and TRBJ2-5, with 7 bases fitting TRBD2. The J call may be wrong; the DNA end is better matched by TRBJ2-7. The CDR3 has 14 residues. The germline CDR1 and CDR2 sequences are PRHDT and FYEKMQ (reference sequence). CDR3 loop: CASSTEGGHNEQYF. CDR3 in DNA: TGTGCCAGCAGCACAGAGGGAGGGCATAACGAGCAGTACTTC.

In its sample, this clone was seen once. The chain carries TRBV7-8 and TRBJ2-1; D is ambiguous. The CDR3 consists of 16 residues. Trimming took 1 base from V and 6 from J, leaving 16 bases between them. Germline CDR1 SGHVS, CDR2 FQNEAQ. The CDR3 here is CASSLESRTPANEQFF. The DNA of the CDR3 is TGTGCCAGCAGCTTAGAGTCCAGGACCCCGGCCAATGAGCAGTTCTTC. The full variable domain, rest sourced from reference TRBV7-8 and TRBJ2-1, is GAGVSQSPRYKVAKRGQDVALRCDPISGHVSLFWYQQALGQGPEFLTYFQNEAQLDKSGLPSDRFFAERPEGSVSTLKIQRTQQEDSAVYLCASSLESRTPANEQFFGPGTRLTVL.

J is TRBJ2-5 and V is TRBV29-1, with D possibly TRBD1 on 5 matching bases. The J call may be faulty, since TRBJ2-7 better matches the DNA end. This CDR3 region has 12 residues. The germline gives CDR1 SQVTM, CDR2 ANQGSEA. The CDR3 loop is CSVPTGFGEQYF. Here the CDR3 DNA reads TGCAGCGTTCCAACAGGTTTCGGCGAGCAGTACTTC.

Worth noting for this clone: A much larger clone differs by one base, so this may be a read error. The chain is built from TRBV6-1 and TRBJ2-2, with 9 nucleotides matching TRBD2. Germline values: CDR1 MNHNS, CDR2 SASEGT. This CDR3 is built from 15 residues. Germline trimming cut 2 bases from V and 2 bases from J; bases unmatched to any gene: 0. DNA of the CDR3: TGTGCCAGCAGTGAACTAGCGGGAAACACCGGGGAGCTGTTTTTT. This translates into CASSELAGNTGELFF.

This clone was detected a few times. The chain employs TRBV25-1 and TRBJ2-7; TRBD1 aligns across 12 bases. Germline loops: CDR1 MGHDK, CDR2 SYGVNS. Germline trimming cut 3 bases from V and 5 bases from J; bases unmatched to any gene: 5. CDR3 length: 15 residues. CDR3: CASSERDRGQDEQYF. CDR3 DNA: TGTGCCAGCAGTGAGAGGGACAGGGGGCAGGACGAGCAGTACTTC.

This clone has more than one count but fewer than ten. This rearrangement joins TRBV5-4 to TRBJ2-7; D not resolved. The germline V gene encodes CDR1 SGHNT and CDR2 YYREEE (reference sequence). The CDR3 extends over 14 amino acids. V was clipped by 0 bases and J by 7 bases, with 14 bases between them. As DNA, the CDR3 is TGTGCCAGCAGCTTGGCGCAGGCAACGTCTGAGCAGTACTTC. It encodes CASSLAQATSEQYF.

This clone was observed a single time. The CDR3 DNA reads as TGTGCCTGGAGTGTACTAGCGGGACCCTACGAGCAGTACTTC. As protein: CAWSVLAGPYEQYF. V gene TRBV30 combines with J gene TRBJ2-7; 10 positions match TRBD2. Germline V gene data show CDR1 as GTSNPN and CDR2 as SVGIG (reference sequence). This CDR3 region has 14 residues. V gave up 0 bases and J gave up 2 bases; unmatched junction bases: 1.

The gene calls are TRBV6-5 and TRBJ1-4; D gene unclear. Germline V gene data show CDR1 as MNHEY and CDR2 as SVGAGI. The CDR3 sequence is 11 residues long. Trimming took 7 bases from V and 8 from J, leaving 8 bases between them. The CDR3 DNA follows: TGTGCCAGCAAAAACGCCGAAAAACTGTTTTTT. Protein product: CASKNAEKLFF.

The gene calls are TRBV2 and TRBJ2-7; 8 bases map to TRBD1. CDR1 is SNHLY, CDR2 FYNNEI, per germline. The CDR3 spans 14 residues. With 6 bases clipped from V and 3 bases from J, the junction kept 7 bases outside the gene matches. The chain's CDR3 is CASRLTGESYEQYF. CDR3 coding DNA: TGTGCCAGCAGGTTGACAGGGGAAAGCTACGAGCAGTACTTC.

The chain recombines TRBV10-3 with TRBJ2-7; possibly TRBD2 for D (5 bases). The germline V gene encodes CDR1 ENHRY and CDR2 SYGVKD. Trimming took off 0 bases at V and 2 bases at J, with 11 bases between the two ends. The CDR3 sequence is 15 residues long. CDR3 bases: TGTGCCATCAGTGAGTCTGCGGGTTGGGCCTACGAGCAGTACTTC. It is translated as CAISESAGWAYEQYF.

This clone is judged medium-sized. The CDR3 loop reads CSGETQYF. The CDR3 DNA is TGCAGTGGGGAGACCCAGTACTTC. V usage is TRBV20-1 and J usage is TRBJ2-5; no definite D call. Trimming took 7 bases from V and 5 from J, leaving 2 bases between them. This CDR3 contains 8 residues. Germline CDR1 DFQATT, CDR2 SNEGSKA (reference sequence).

The CDR3 DNA sequence: TGTGCCAGCAGTTTATCTTGGGCGGGGAGATTCTACGAGCAGTACTTC. Its protein is CASSLSWAGRFYEQYF. The chain combines TRBV27 with TRBJ2-7; D may be TRBD2 (6 bases). Germline CDR1 MNHEY, CDR2 SMNVEV (reference sequence). The V end lost 0 bases, the J end lost 3 bases, and 15 bases lay between the germline ends. The CDR3 runs to 16 residues.

The V gene is TRBV2, the J gene TRBJ2-5; weak D call: TRBD2 (6 bases). The J call may be incorrect, as the DNA end agrees better with TRBJ2-7. This CDR3 has 13 residues. From germline, CDR1 is SNHLY and CDR2 FYNNEI. CDR3 sequence (DNA): TGTGCCAGCCGGTGGGAGGTTTGGGACGAGCAGTACTTC. Translated, it gives CASRWEVWDEQYF.